The rows below give T cell receptor beta chains drawn from one sample of a study of human T cells and chemical hapten exposure. TCRdb redid the calling of the RACE reads with MiXCR, one entry per CDR3 protein. The sample has about 120,000 distinct CDR3 sequences; about an eighth are singletons. The material was whole blood, obtained in connection with sensitization to the hapten diphenylcyclopropenone (DPC). These receptors all come from a man younger than 35 with alopecia areata. Some clones in this sample may be carry-over from other donors' samples. The CDR3 runs from the conserved cysteine through the conserved F or W. A D gene is named only where the DNA matches it firmly. The size field is filled for only some rows; it gives once, few, many or a size class.

V gene	D gene	J gene	clone size	CDR3 protein	CDR3 DNA
TRBV19	.	TRBJ2-4	.	CASSIAPVQKLAKNIQYF	TGTGCCAGTAGTATTGCCCCCGTGCAGAAACTAGCCAAAAACATTCAGTACTTC
TRBV27	TRBD1	TRBJ1-1	many	CASSEQGRTEAFF	TGTGCCAGCAGTGAACAGGGGCGCACTGAAGCTTTCTTT
TRBV20-1	TRBD1	TRBJ1-5	.	CSARRTGESQHF	TGCAGTGCTCGCCGGACAGGGGAGTCCCAGCATTTT
TRBV29-1	.	TRBJ2-3	few	CSVEEPRARTDTQYF	TGCAGCGTTGAAGAACCCAGGGCGCGAACAGATACGCAGTATTTT
TRBV5-1	.	TRBJ1-1	few	CASSLDAVPTEAFF	TGCGCCAGCAGCTTGGATGCCGTCCCCACTGAAGCTTTCTTT
TRBV7-9	.	TRBJ2-3	few	CASSLGSARRSTDTQYF	TGTGCCAGCAGCTTGGGTAGCGCGAGAAGGAGCACAGATACGCAGTATTTT
TRBV11-2	.	TRBJ1-1	few	CASSRSRGRYTEAFF	TGTGCCAGCAGCCGAAGCAGGGGACGGTACACTGAAGCTTTCTTT
TRBV29-1	.	TRBJ2-3	few	CSVGPGGGTDTQYF	TGCAGCGTTGGTCCCGGGGGCGGGACAGATACGCAGTATTTT
TRBV5-5	.	TRBJ2-3	.	CASSLSYYGSTDTQYF	TGTGCCAGCAGCTTGAGTTATTACGGGAGCACAGATACGCAGTATTTT
TRBV29-1	TRBD1	TRBJ1-2	few	CSVDRQGTYGYTF	TGCAGCGTCGACCGACAGGGCACCTATGGCTACACCTTC
TRBV6-2/TRBV6-3	TRBD1	TRBJ1-3	.	CASRPLRTGSGGNTIYF	TGTGCCAGCAGACCCCTGCGGACAGGATCGGGCGGAAACACCATATATTTT
TRBV7-9	.	TRBJ2-3	.	CASSFAGSTDTQYF	TGTGCCAGCAGCTTTGCGGGCTCCACAGATACGCAGTATTTT
TRBV18	.	TRBJ1-3	.	CASSLGPSGNTIYF	TGTGCCAGCTCACTGGGACCCTCTGGAAACACCATATATTTT
TRBV20-1	.	TRBJ1-2	many	CSATDGFSSYTF	TGCAGTGCTACCGACGGATTTAGCAGCTACACCTTC
TRBV4-3	.	TRBJ1-1	few	CASSQDIRQGGTEAFF	TGCGCCAGCAGCCAAGATATACGGCAGGGAGGCACTGAAGCTTTCTTT
TRBV25-1	TRBD1	TRBJ1-6	.	CASSEYVGGNSPLHF	TGTGCCAGCAGTGAATATGTAGGGGGCAATTCACCCCTCCACTTT
TRBV27	TRBD2	TRBJ2-1	.	CASSRASGTMSSYNEQFF	TGTGCCAGCAGTCGGGCTAGCGGGACCATGAGCTCCTACAATGAGCAGTTCTTC
TRBV4-3	.	TRBJ1-4	few	CASSQNEKLFF	TGCGCCAGCAGCCAAAATGAAAAACTGTTTTTT
TRBV5-1	.	TRBJ2-3	.	CASHGGGGTDTQYF	TGCGCCAGCCATGGGGGCGGGGGCACAGATACGCAGTATTTT
TRBV18	TRBD1	TRBJ1-2	.	CASSPPTGPDYGYTF	TGTGCCAGCTCACCGCCGACAGGGCCAGACTATGGCTACACCTTC
TRBV20-1	.	TRBJ1-5	.	CSAGDVGRPQHF	TGCAGTGCTGGAGACGTAGGCAGGCCCCAGCATTTT
TRBV7-2	TRBD1	TRBJ2-3	few	CASSLWGQQEDTQYF	TGTGCCAGCAGCCTATGGGGACAGCAAGAAGATACGCAGTATTTT
TRBV7-2	.	TRBJ2-5	.	CASSSSLGRQETQYF	TGTGCCAGCAGCTCCTCCCTGGGCAGACAAGAGACCCAGTACTTC
TRBV12-3/TRBV12-4	TRBD1	TRBJ1-1	many	CASSTGVNTEAFF	TGTGCCAGCAGCACAGGGGTGAACACTGAAGCTTTCTTT
TRBV5-4	TRBD1	TRBJ1-2	few	CASSSLRDRNGYTF	TGTGCCAGCAGCTCGCTCCGGGACAGGAATGGCTACACCTTC
TRBV11-2	.	TRBJ2-5	few	CASSPLRQGPETQYF	TGTGCCAGCAGCCCACTCCGGCAGGGTCCAGAGACCCAGTACTTC
TRBV20-1	.	TRBJ2-3	.	CSARVLRPGDTDTQYF	TGCAGTGCTAGAGTATTACGACCAGGAGACACAGATACGCAGTATTTT
TRBV24-1	.	TRBJ1-5	few	CATGQGNQPQHF	TGTGCCACCGGGCAGGGGAATCAGCCCCAGCATTTT
TRBV4-1	TRBD1	TRBJ1-6	.	CASSQDRGTGSTFSYNSPLHF	TGCGCCAGCAGCCAAGATCGGGGGACAGGCTCTACTTTCTCCTATAATTCACCCCTCCACTTT
TRBV7-9	.	TRBJ2-1	.	CASNLQGRGEQFF	TGTGCCAGCAACCTCCAGGGGCGAGGTGAGCAGTTCTTC
TRBV4-3	.	TRBJ2-2	many	CASSQKIGGPVNTGELFF	TGCGCCAGCAGCCAGAAGATTGGAGGGCCTGTAAACACCGGGGAGCTGTTTTTT
TRBV4-1	.	TRBJ2-2	.	CASRQTESGELFF	TGCGCCAGCAGACAAACAGAGTCCGGGGAGCTGTTTTTT
TRBV25-1	.	TRBJ2-2	many	CASSEYGGLGTGELFF	TGTGCCAGCAGTGAATACGGGGGGCTGGGGACCGGGGAGCTGTTTTTT
TRBV7-9	.	TRBJ2-1	few	CASSLILAPNEQFF	TGTGCCAGCAGCTTAATACTAGCACCCAATGAGCAGTTCTTC
TRBV10-3	.	TRBJ1-3	few	CAISGGNTIYF	TGTGCCATCAGTGGCGGTAACACCATATATTTT
TRBV5-4	.	TRBJ2-5	.	CASRRNRDDVQETQYF	TGTGCCAGCAGGCGAAACAGGGACGACGTCCAAGAGACCCAGTACTTC
TRBV6-1	TRBD1	TRBJ2-3	few	CASRRQGADTQYF	TGTGCCAGCAGACGACAGGGGGCAGATACGCAGTATTTT
TRBV4-1	.	TRBJ2-7	.	CASSQVSSSYEQYF	TGCGCCAGCAGCCAAGTTTCCAGTTCCTACGAGCAGTACTTC
TRBV28	TRBD1	TRBJ1-1	few	CASNLRGHSTEAFF	TGTGCCAGCAACCTCAGGGGGCACTCCACTGAAGCTTTCTTT
TRBV11-1	TRBD1	TRBJ1-4	few	CASSGQGAANEKLFF	TGTGCCAGCAGCGGACAGGGGGCAGCTAATGAAAAACTGTTTTTT